The 18 T cell receptor beta chains below all came from one sample that was sequenced in a study of blood T cells in healthy people across ages. A sample-barcoded 5' primer and a J-beta primer mix were used in a second PCR of roughly 6 to 11 cycles. TCRdb called the 5' RACE reads again in MiXCR, with one record for every CDR3 protein. The profile shows about 1.5 million distinct CDR3 sequences, less than 45% of them singletons. Sequenced input: blood. Receptors originate from a woman between 18 and 29 years old in good health.

This clonotype occurred many times. The chain employs TRBV6-2 or TRBV6-3 and TRBJ2-4, with D perhaps TRBD1 (5 bases). The CDR3 length is 12 residues. Trimming left V 2 bases short and J 13 bases short, with 12 bases between. Germline loops: CDR1 MNHEY, CDR2 SVGEGT. The CDR3 DNA reads TGTGCCAGCAGTTACGGGGCGGTTGAGCAGTACTTC. Amino acid sequence: CASSYGAVEQYF.

V is TRBV14 and J is TRBJ1-2; D might be TRBD1 (5 bases). In germline, CDR1 is SGHDN, CDR2 FVKESK. V lost 4 bases to trimming and J lost 6 bases, with 18 bases between them. This CDR3 region has 15 residues. The CDR3 nucleotides read TGTGCCAGCAGCCGAAGAAACTATCCGGACAATGGCTACACCTTC. This translates into CASSRRNYPDNGYTF.

The rearrangement links TRBV27 to TRBJ2-3, with 7 positions matching TRBD2. The CDR3 loop spans 16 amino acids. V gave up 7 bases and J gave up 7 bases; unmatched junction bases: 17. Germline CDR1 and CDR2: MNHEY and SMNVEV (reference sequence). This CDR3 reads CASTFGAGGSSNTQYF. CDR3 nucleotide sequence: TGTGCCAGCACCTTTGGGGCGGGCGGGAGTAGTAATACGCAGTATTTT.

The chain is built from TRBV19 and TRBJ2-1; 8 nucleotides match TRBD2. CDR3 length equals 17 residues. Germline CDR1 reads LNHDA; CDR2 reads SQIVND (reference sequence). Trimming at V came to 5 bases and at J to 3 bases, leaving 12 bases not matched to a gene. CDR3 DNA: TGTGCCAGTAGTCCCCCTCCCGGGGCGGGGGGCTACAATGAGCAGTTCTTC. This encodes CASSPPPGAGGYNEQFF.

In its sample, this clonotype was seen a few times. The chain has TRBV2 and TRBJ2-4; 9 bases align to TRBD1. Judging by the DNA end, TRBJ2-7 fits better; the J call may be wrong. The CDR3 has 15 amino acids. Germline V CDR1 and CDR2: SNHLY, FYNNEI. As DNA, the CDR3 is TGTGCCAGCAGCGATTTGGGGACAGGGATCTACGAGCAGTACTTC. Its translation: CASSDLGTGIYEQYF.

This clonotype was recorded a few times. The genes are TRBV4-1 and TRBJ2-5; D not resolved. The J call could be wrong; TRBJ2-7 is a better fit for the DNA end. CDR1 and CDR2 (germline): MGHRA, YSYEKL. This CDR3 is 13 amino acids long. CDR3 sequence reads: CASSQERALEQYF. In DNA form, the CDR3 reads TGCGCCAGCAGCCAAGAAAGGGCACTCGAGCAGTACTTC.

V gene TRBV25-1 combines with J gene TRBJ1-1, with 7 bases identical to TRBD1. Germline assignment: CDR1 MGHDK and CDR2 SYGVNS. The length of the CDR3 is 16 residues. J gave up 0 bases and V 3 bases, and 7 bases lay outside the gene matches. The CDR3 sequence: CASSDQTGPMNTEAFF. The CDR3 nucleotides are TGTGCCAGCAGTGACCAGACAGGGCCAATGAACACTGAAGCTTTCTTT.

The sample holds a few counts of this clonotype. V gene TRBV4-3 combines with J gene TRBJ1-1; TRBD1 might be the D (5 bases). Germline CDR1 and CDR2: LGHNA and YSLEER. The germline V and J ends were trimmed by 4 bases and 1 base, with 19 bases remaining between them. CDR3 length: 17 residues. In nucleotides, the CDR3 is TGCGCCAGCAGCCCCGACTTACCAGATAGGGGGAACACTGAAGCTTTCTTT. Translation gives CASSPDLPDRGNTEAFF.

The table lists this clonotype with a few counts. CDR3 bases: TGTGCCATCAGGGACAGGGTGAGCACTGAAGCTTTCTTT. Protein product: CAIRDRVSTEAFF. V and J are TRBV10-3 and TRBJ1-1; 8 bases fit TRBD1. CDR3 length: 13 amino acids. The germline V gene encodes CDR1 ENHRY and CDR2 SYGVKD. After removal of 6 bases from V and 4 bases from J, the junction contained 4 bases not matched to a gene.

This clonotype showed up just a few times. The genes are TRBV4-3 and TRBJ2-1; D is uncertain. Germline loops: CDR1 LGHNA, CDR2 YSLEER. The CDR3 consists of 17 residues. V gave up 2 bases and J gave up 0 bases, with 14 bases separating them. CDR3 amino acids: CASSQSTTGSSYNEQFF. Here the CDR3 DNA reads TGCGCCAGCAGCCAATCTACGACTGGAAGCTCCTACAATGAGCAGTTCTTC.

This clonotype was counted a few times. V usage is TRBV6-2 or TRBV6-3 and J usage is TRBJ2-7; no reliable D call. From germline, CDR1 is MNHEY and CDR2 SVGEGT. The CDR3 runs to 13 residues. V lost 5 bases and J lost 0, with 8 bases in between. DNA of the CDR3: TGTGCCAGCAGTGACATCAACTCCTACGAGCAGTACTTC. This codes for CASSDINSYEQYF.

This chain uses TRBV7-6 with TRBJ2-1; D might be TRBD2 (6 bases). Trimming took 5 bases from V and 6 from J, leaving 20 bases between them. Germline CDR1 and CDR2: SGHVS and FNYEAQ. The CDR3 length is 16 residues. Here the CDR3 reads CASSPSGETRRNEQFF. The CDR3 region has the DNA TGTGCCAGCAGCCCCAGCGGAGAGACTAGGCGCAATGAGCAGTTCTTC.

Regarding this clonotype: The CDR3 carries no conserved terminal phenylalanine or tryptophan, so it likely arises from a read error. J is TRBJ2-3 and V is TRBV7-2, with D unresolved. V gave up 4 bases and J gave up 4 bases, with 12 bases separating them. Germline V gene data show CDR1 as SGHTA and CDR2 as FQGNSA. The CDR3 runs 14 residues. The CDR3 nucleotides are TGTGCCAGCAGCTCCCAATTCGGCCCAGATACGCAGTATTTG. The encoded protein is CASSSQFGPDTQYL.

The count of this clonotype is one. The rearrangement joins TRBV5-1 to TRBJ2-1; D perhaps matches TRBD1 (6 bases). Looked up from germline, CDR1 is SGHRS and CDR2 is YFSETQ. CDR3 size: 15 residues. V was shortened by 5 bases and J by 11 bases, with 23 bases between the two germline ends. The CDR3 loop is CASRWGTTGNSKQFF. The CDR3 DNA follows: TGCGCCAGCAGATGGGGGACAACGGGGAATTCTAAGCAGTTCTTC.

The V and J genes are TRBV4-3 and TRBJ1-4; TRBD1 matches 7 bases. CDR1 is LGHNA and CDR2 is YSLEER in the germline V gene. V was clipped by 4 bases and J by 5 bases; unmatched bases: 7. This CDR3 spans 15 amino acids. Here the CDR3 DNA reads TGCGCCAGCAGCCGACTGGGACAGTCGAATGAAAAACTGTTTTTT. Translated: CASSRLGQSNEKLFF.

The chain uses TRBV10-3 and TRBJ1-1, with D uncertain. The ends were cut back, 1 base at V and 4 bases at J, with 10 bases in the middle. CDR1 is ENHRY, CDR2 SYGVKD, per germline. The CDR3 has 14 amino acids. CDR3 protein: CAISEWRAGTEAFF. DNA of the CDR3: TGTGCCATCAGTGAGTGGAGAGCGGGCACTGAAGCTTTCTTT.

This clonotype has more than one count but fewer than ten. The rearrangement joins TRBV5-1 to TRBJ2-4, with 9 nucleotides matching TRBD2. V shed 2 bases and J 5 bases; nucleotides not matched to a gene: 5. The length of the CDR3 is 15 residues. Germline CDR1 and CDR2: SGHRS and YFSETQ. CDR3 DNA sequence: TGCGCCAGCAGCTTAGGTGTAGCGGGGGAAAACATTCAGTACTTC. It encodes CASSLGVAGENIQYF.

The chain links TRBV20-1 to TRBJ2-1, with D maybe TRBD2 (7 bases). The V and J ends lost 3 bases and 2 bases respectively, with 14 bases between them. The CDR3 extends over 15 amino acids. The germline gives CDR1 DFQATT, CDR2 SNEGSKA (reference sequence). The CDR3 loop is CSARSGGPPYNEQFF. CDR3 sequence (DNA): TGCAGTGCTAGGTCGGGGGGCCCTCCCTACAATGAGCAGTTCTTC.